These 14 T cell receptor beta chains share one sample of origin, sequenced in a study of T cell responses to AZD1222 COVID-19 vaccine. Profiled with immunoSEQ multiplex PCR; TCRdb holds only in-frame clones, not every one. The sample yields approximately 120,000 clones, around 90% seen once. The starting material was peripheral blood, obtained on day 0 of AZD1222 vaccination. These TCRs come from an adult in good health.

The V and J genes are TRBV7-2 and TRBJ1-1; D possibly corresponds to TRBD1 (6 bases). The CDR3 covers 15 residues. In germline, CDR1 is SGHTA, CDR2 FQGNSA. V was clipped by 5 bases and J by 1 base, with 14 bases between them. As DNA, the CDR3 is TGTGCCAGCAGCACGCGGACAGCCACGAACACTGAAGCTTTCTTT. Translating it yields CASSTRTATNTEAFF.

This chain connects TRBV29-1 to TRBJ1-1, with unresolved D. Germline-derived CDR1 and CDR2 are SQVTM and ANQGSEA. CDR3 size: 13 residues. Deletions cut 4 bases from V and 2 bases from J, with 11 bases between. As DNA, the CDR3 is TGCAGCGTTGCTTCGCAAGTTAACACTGAAGCTTTCTTT. It encodes CSVASQVNTEAFF.

This chain links TRBV15 with TRBJ2-3; D call uncertain. The CDR3 runs 13 residues. Germline V gene sequence: CDR1 LNHNV, CDR2 YYDKDF (reference sequence). With 3 bases removed from V and 1 base from J, the gap between germline ends came to 5 bases. CDR3 DNA: TGTGCCACCAGCAGTGAGGGCACAGATACGCAGTATTTT. Translated: CATSSEGTDTQYF. Complete variable domain (other parts from reference TRBV15 and TRBJ2-3): DAMVIQNPRYQVTQFGKPVTLSCSQTLNHNVMYWYQQKSSQAPKLLFHYYDKDFNNEADTPDNFQSRRPNTSFCFLDIRSPGLGDTAMYLCATSSEGTDTQYFGPGTRLTVL.

V is TRBV6-1 and J is TRBJ2-3, with D unclear. The CDR3 is made up of 14 amino acids. Between the trimmed V and J ends, which lost 1 base and 6 bases, there was a span of 11 bases. Per germline, CDR1 MNHNS and CDR2 SASEGT. The CDR3 nucleotides read TGTGCCAGCAGTGAAGAGGACCAAAGGGATACGCAGTATTTT. Its protein product is CASSEEDQRDTQYF.

This chain links TRBV7-2 with TRBJ1-1; weak D call: TRBD1 (6 bases). The CDR3 consists of 14 residues. Germline CDR1 SGHTA, CDR2 FQGNSA. With 5 bases removed from V and 2 bases from J, the gap between germline ends came to 12 bases. DNA for the CDR3: TGTGCCAGCAGCGGAGACAGGCCCAACACTGAAGCTTTCTTT. Its protein is CASSGDRPNTEAFF.

V usage is TRBV7-2 and J usage is TRBJ2-7; D ambiguous. The germline CDR1 and CDR2 sequences are SGHTA and FQGNSA. This CDR3 is 14 amino acids long. Trimming cost V 1 base and J 2 bases, with 9 bases left between them. This chain's CDR3 is CASSLETGPYEQYF. DNA for the CDR3: TGTGCCAGCAGCTTAGAGACCGGCCCCTACGAGCAGTACTTC.

The genes are TRBV5-4 and TRBJ1-5, with D perhaps matching TRBD1 (6 bases). V lost 0 bases to trimming and J lost 6 bases, with 10 bases between them. Germline values: CDR1 SGHNT, CDR2 YYREEE (reference sequence). The CDR3 totals 14 residues. The CDR3 loop reads CASSLDRVGQPQHF. CDR3 in DNA: TGTGCCAGCAGCTTGGACAGGGTTGGTCAGCCCCAGCATTTT.

This clone has only one observation. The V and J genes are TRBV9 and TRBJ1-1; D gene unclear. CDR1 is SGDLS, CDR2 YYNGEE, per germline. The V and J ends lost 2 bases and 5 bases respectively, with 13 bases between them. This CDR3 contains 14 residues. This CDR3 is CASSVAPGRTEAFF. The DNA of the CDR3 is TGTGCCAGCAGCGTGGCCCCGGGAAGGACTGAAGCTTTCTTT.

The chain is built from TRBV5-1 and TRBJ2-2, with 8 bases lining up with TRBD1. Germline CDR1 reads SGHRS; CDR2 reads YFSETQ. Trimming at V came to 1 base and at J to 4 bases, leaving 3 bases not matched to a gene. This CDR3 has 15 amino acids. The CDR3 bases are TGCGCCAGCAGCTTGCAGGGGGCAAGCACCGGGGAGCTGTTTTTT. Translation gives CASSLQGASTGELFF. Drawing the rest from reference TRBV5-1 and TRBJ2-2, the complete variable domain is KAGVTQTPRYLIKTRGQQVTLSCSPISGHRSVSWYQQTPGQGLQFLFEYFSETQRNKGNFPGRFSGRQFSNSRSEMNVSTLELGDSALYLCASSLQGASTGELFFGEGSRLTVL.

The chain joins TRBV11-2 to TRBJ2-7; D may correspond to TRBD1 or TRBD2 (5 bases each). The CDR3 is made up of 15 amino acids. The V gene lost 2 bases and the J gene lost 1 base, with 12 bases spanning the gap. The germline CDR1 and CDR2 sequences are SGHAT and FQNNGV. CDR3 protein: CASSLFGAASYEQYF. CDR3 bases: TGTGCCAGCAGCTTATTCGGGGCCGCTTCCTACGAGCAGTACTTC.

This rearrangement joins TRBV30 to TRBJ1-1; D is possibly TRBD1 (5 bases). The length of the CDR3 is 12 residues. CDR1 and CDR2 (germline): GTSNPN, SVGIG (reference sequence). Between the trimmed V and J ends, which lost 3 bases and 1 base, there was a span of 6 bases. The CDR3 coding sequence is TGTGCCTGGAGAGGGGCGAACACTGAAGCTTTCTTT. Protein: CAWRGANTEAFF.

The chain employs TRBV7-6 and TRBJ1-3; D is uncertain. The germline V gene has CDR1 SGHVS and CDR2 FNYEAQ. The CDR3 contains 16 residues. Deletions cut 1 base from V and 0 bases from J, with 10 bases between. Written as DNA, the CDR3 is TGTGCCAGCAGCTTAGAGGGCTTTCGCTCTGGAAACACCATATATTTT. Amino acid sequence: CASSLEGFRSGNTIYF.

This clone is judged hyperexpanded (1% or more). The genes are TRBV5-6 and TRBJ2-1; 8 bases line up with TRBD2. The CDR3 is 16 residues long. Germline V gene sequence: CDR1 SGHDT, CDR2 YYEEEE. V lost 2 bases and J lost 0; bases outside the gene matches: 4. CDR3 in amino acids: CASSFGGGNSYNEQFF. Written as DNA, the CDR3 is TGTGCCAGCAGCTTTGGCGGGGGGAACTCCTACAATGAGCAGTTCTTC. Based on the CDR3 plus reference TRBV5-6 and TRBJ2-1, the full variable domain is DAGVTQSPTHLIKTRGQQVTLRCSPKSGHDTVSWYQQALGQGPQFIFQYYEEEERQRGNFPDRFSGHQFPNYSSELNVNALLLGDSALYLCASSFGGGNSYNEQFFGPGTRLTVL.

The rearrangement links TRBV19 to TRBJ1-6; D possibly corresponds to TRBD1 (5 bases). The V end was cut by 8 bases, the J end by 7 bases, with 12 bases between. The CDR3 totals 13 residues. Germline CDR1 reads LNHDA; CDR2 reads SQIVND (reference sequence). In DNA form, the CDR3 reads TGTGCCAGTCAGCAGGGTAGGAATTCACCCCTCCACTTT. This codes for CASQQGRNSPLHF.